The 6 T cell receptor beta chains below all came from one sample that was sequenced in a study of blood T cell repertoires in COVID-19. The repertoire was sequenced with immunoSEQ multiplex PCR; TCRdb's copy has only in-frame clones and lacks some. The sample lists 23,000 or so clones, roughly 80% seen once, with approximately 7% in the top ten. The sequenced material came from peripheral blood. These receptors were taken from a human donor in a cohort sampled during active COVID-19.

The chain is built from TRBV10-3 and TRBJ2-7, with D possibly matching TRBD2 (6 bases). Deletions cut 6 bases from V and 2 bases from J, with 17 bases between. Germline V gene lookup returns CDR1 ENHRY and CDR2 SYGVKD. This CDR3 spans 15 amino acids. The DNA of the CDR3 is TGTGCCATCAGAGGAGCTCTGGGGGGAACCTACGAGCAGTACTTC. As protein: CAIRGALGGTYEQYF.

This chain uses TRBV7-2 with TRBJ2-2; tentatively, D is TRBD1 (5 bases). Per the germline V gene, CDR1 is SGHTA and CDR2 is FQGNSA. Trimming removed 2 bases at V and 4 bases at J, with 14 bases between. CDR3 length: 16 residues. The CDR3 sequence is CASSLLGRVTTGELFF. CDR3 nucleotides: TGTGCCAGCAGCTTACTAGGCAGGGTGACCACCGGGGAGCTGTTTTTT.

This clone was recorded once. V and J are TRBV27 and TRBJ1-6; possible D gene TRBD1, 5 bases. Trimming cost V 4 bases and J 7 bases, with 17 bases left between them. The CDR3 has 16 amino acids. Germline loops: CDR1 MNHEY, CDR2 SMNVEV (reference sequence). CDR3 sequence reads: CASSSVGQGHNSPLHF. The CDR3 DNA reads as TGTGCCAGCAGTTCCGTTGGGCAGGGCCACAATTCACCCCTCCACTTT.

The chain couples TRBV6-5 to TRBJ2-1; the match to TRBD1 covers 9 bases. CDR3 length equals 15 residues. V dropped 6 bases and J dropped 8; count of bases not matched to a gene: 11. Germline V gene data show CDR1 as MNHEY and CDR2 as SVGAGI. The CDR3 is CASRAQTGGGYEQFF. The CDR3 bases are TGTGCCAGCAGAGCCCAGACAGGGGGTGGCTATGAGCAGTTCTTC.

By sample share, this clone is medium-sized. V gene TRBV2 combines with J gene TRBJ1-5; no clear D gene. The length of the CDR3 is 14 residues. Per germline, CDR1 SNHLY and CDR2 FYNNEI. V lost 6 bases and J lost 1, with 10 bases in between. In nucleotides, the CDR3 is TGTGCCAGCAGCCCAAGGAGGAGCAATCAGCCCCAGCATTTT. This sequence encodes CASSPRRSNQPQHF.

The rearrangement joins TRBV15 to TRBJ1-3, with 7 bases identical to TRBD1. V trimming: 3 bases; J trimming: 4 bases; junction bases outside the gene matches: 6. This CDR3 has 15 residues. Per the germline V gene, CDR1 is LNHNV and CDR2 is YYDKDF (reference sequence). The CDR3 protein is CATSSEQGTGNTIYF. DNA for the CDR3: TGTGCCACCAGCAGCGAACAGGGGACCGGAAACACCATATATTTT.